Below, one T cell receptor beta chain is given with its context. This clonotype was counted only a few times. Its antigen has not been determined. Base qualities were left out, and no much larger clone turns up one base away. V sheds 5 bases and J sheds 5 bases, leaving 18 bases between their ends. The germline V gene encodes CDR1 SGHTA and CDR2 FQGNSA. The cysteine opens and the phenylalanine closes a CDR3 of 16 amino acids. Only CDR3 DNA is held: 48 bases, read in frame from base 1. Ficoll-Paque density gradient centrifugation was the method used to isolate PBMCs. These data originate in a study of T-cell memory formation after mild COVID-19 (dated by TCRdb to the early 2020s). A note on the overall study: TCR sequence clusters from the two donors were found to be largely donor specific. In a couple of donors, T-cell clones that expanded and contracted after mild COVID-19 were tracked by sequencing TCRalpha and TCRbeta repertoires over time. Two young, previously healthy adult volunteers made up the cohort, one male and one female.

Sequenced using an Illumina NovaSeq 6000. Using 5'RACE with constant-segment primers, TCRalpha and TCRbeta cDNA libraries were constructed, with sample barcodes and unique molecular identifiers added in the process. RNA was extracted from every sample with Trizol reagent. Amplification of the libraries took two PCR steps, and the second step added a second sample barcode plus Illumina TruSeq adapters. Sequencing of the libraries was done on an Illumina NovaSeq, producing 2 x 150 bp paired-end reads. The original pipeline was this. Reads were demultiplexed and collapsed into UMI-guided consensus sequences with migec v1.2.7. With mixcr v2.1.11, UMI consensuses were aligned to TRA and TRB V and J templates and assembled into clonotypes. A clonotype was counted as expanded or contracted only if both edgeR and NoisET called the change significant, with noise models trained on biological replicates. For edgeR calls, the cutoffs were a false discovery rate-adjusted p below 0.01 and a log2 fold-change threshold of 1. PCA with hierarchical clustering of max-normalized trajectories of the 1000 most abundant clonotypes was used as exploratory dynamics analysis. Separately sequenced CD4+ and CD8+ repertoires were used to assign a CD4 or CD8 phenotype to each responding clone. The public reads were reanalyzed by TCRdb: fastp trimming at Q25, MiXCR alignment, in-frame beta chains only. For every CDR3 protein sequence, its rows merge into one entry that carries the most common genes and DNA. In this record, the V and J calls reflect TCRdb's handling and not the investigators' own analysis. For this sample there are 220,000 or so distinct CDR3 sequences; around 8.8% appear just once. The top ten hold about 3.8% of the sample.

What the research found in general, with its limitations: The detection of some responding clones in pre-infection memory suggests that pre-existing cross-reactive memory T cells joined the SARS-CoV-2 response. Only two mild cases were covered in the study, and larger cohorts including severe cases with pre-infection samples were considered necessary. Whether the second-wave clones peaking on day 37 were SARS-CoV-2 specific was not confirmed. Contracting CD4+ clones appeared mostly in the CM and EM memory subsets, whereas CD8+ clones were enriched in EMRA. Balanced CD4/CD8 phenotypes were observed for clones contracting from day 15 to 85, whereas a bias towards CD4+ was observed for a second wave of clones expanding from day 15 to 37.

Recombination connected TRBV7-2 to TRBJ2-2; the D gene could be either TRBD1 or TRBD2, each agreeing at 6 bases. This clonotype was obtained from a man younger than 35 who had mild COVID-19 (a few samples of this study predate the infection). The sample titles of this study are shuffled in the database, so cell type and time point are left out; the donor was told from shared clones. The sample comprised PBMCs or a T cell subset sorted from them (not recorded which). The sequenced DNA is TGTGCCAGCAGCAAGAGTGGAGGGGGATGGACCGGGGAGCTGTTTTTT. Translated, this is CASSKSGGGWTGELFF. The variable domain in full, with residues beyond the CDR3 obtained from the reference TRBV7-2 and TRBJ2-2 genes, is GAGVSQSPSNKVTEKGKDVELRCDPISGHTALYWYRQSLGQGLEFLIYFQGNSAPDKSGLPSDRFSAERTGGSVSTLTIQRTQQEDSAVYLCASSKSGGGWTGELFFGEGSRLTVL.